The 5 T cell receptor beta chains in this list originate from one sample, sequenced in a study of blood T cell repertoires in COVID-19. Only in-frame clones appear in the TCRdb table, and some are missing; sequencing was by immunoSEQ multiplex PCR. The sample carries approximately 450,000 clones, 75% to 90% recorded once. Material for sequencing was PBMCs or T cells enriched from blood (not recorded which). These receptors were taken from a man aged 25 to 45 who had recovered from COVID-19.

This chain connects TRBV11-2 to TRBJ2-1; 8 bases fit TRBD2. CDR3 size: 18 residues. Germline V CDR1 and CDR2: SGHAT, FQNNGV. Trimming removed 4 bases from V and 4 bases from J; junction bases left unmatched: 15. CDR3 sequence (DNA): TGTGCCAGCAGCTCCGGGGGGGGGAGCGGGAGTGGATACAATGAGCAGTTCTTC. This encodes CASSSGGGSGSGYNEQFF.

Written as DNA, the CDR3 is TGTGCCAGCAGGCCTGCCATGCGCGGGAAAGGGTGGGCGCAGTATTTT. It is translated as CASRPAMRGKGWAQYF. The chain links TRBV6-2 or TRBV6-3 to TRBJ2-3, with D possibly TRBD2 on 6 matching bases. The CDR3 consists of 16 residues. With 6 bases removed from V and 10 bases from J, the gap between germline ends came to 26 bases. In germline, CDR1 is MNHEY, CDR2 SVGEGT.

CDR3 sequence (DNA): TGTGCCAGCAGCCAAGGACATAACACTGAAGCTTTCTTT. Protein product: CASSQGHNTEAFF. The chain recombines TRBV14 with TRBJ1-1; no reliable D call. Trimming pared 1 base from V and 2 bases from J, leaving 5 bases between. Per the germline V gene, CDR1 is SGHDN and CDR2 is FVKESK. This CDR3 region has 13 residues.

The chain employs TRBV12-3 or TRBV12-4 and TRBJ2-5; a possible D gene is TRBD2 (5 bases). V gave up 8 bases and J gave up 5 bases, with 9 bases separating them. The CDR3 has 11 amino acids. CDR3 loop: CASGRRETQYF. Written as DNA, the CDR3 is TGTGCCAGCGGGAGACGGGAGACCCAGTACTTC.

This clone was seen a single time. J is TRBJ2-7 and V is TRBV7-8; D is possibly TRBD2 (6 bases). Germline V CDR1 and CDR2: SGHVS, FQNEAQ. This CDR3 has 15 amino acids. Trimming left V 5 bases short and J 7 bases short, with 21 bases between. CDR3 protein: CASSRDLGLHGEQYF. The DNA of the CDR3 is TGTGCCAGCAGCCGAGACCTGGGACTCCACGGGGAGCAGTACTTC.